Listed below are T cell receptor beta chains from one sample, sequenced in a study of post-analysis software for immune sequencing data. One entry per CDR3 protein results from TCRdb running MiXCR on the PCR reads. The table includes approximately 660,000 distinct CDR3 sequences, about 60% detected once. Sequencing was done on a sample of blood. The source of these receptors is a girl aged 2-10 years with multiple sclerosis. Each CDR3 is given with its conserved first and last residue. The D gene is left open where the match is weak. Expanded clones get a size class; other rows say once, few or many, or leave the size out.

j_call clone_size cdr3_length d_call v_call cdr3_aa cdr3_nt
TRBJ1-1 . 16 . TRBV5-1 CASSLLGVSENTEAFF TGCGCCAGCAGCTTGCTCGGCGTGTCGGAGAACACTGAAGCTTTCTTT
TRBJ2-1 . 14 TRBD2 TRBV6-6 CASLAGGLYNEQFF TGTGCCAGCTTAGCGGGGGGCCTCTACAATGAGCAGTTCTTC
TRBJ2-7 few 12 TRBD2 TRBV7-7 CASSAPGGEQYF TGTGCTAGCAGTGCCCCGGGGGGCGAGCAGTACTTC
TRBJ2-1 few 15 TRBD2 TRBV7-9 CASGDGSGGMNEQFF TGTGCCAGCGGGGACGGGAGCGGGGGGATGAATGAGCAGTTCTTC
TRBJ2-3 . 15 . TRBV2 CACSPRKASTDTQYF TGTGCCTGCTCCCCTAGGAAAGCTAGCACAGATACGCAGTATTTT
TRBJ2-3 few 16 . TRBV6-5 CASSFRGRSRTDTQYF TGTGCCAGCAGTTTCCGGGGGCGATCCCGCACAGATACGCAGTATTTT
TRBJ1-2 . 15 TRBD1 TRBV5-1 CASSLGDRVASDYTF TGCGCCAGCAGCTTGGGGGACAGGGTGGCCAGTGACTACACCTTC
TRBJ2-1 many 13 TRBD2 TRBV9 CASSVRGGNEQFF TGTGCCAGCAGCGTGAGGGGAGGGAATGAGCAGTTCTTC
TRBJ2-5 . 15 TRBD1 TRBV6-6 CASSSHHRGLETQYF TGTGCCAGCAGTTCCCATCACAGGGGGCTAGAGACCCAGTACTTC
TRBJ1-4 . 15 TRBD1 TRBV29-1 CSVEGTGTGDEKLFF TGCAGCGTTGAAGGTACCGGGACAGGGGACGAAAAACTGTTTTTT
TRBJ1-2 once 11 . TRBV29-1 CSVGRGEGYTF TGCAGCGTTGGTCGCGGGGAAGGCTACACCTTC
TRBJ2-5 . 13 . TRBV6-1 CASSGGLEETQYF TGTGCCAGCAGTGGAGGGTTGGAAGAGACCCAGTACTTC
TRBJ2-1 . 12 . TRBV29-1 CSVNRVSNEQFF TGCAGCGTCAACAGGGTCAGCAATGAGCAGTTCTTC
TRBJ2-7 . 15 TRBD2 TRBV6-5 CASSWRVAGSYEQYF TGTGCCAGCAGCTGGCGGGTAGCGGGGTCCTACGAGCAGTACTTC
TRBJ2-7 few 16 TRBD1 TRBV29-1 CSVVGTGTGVPHEQYF TGCAGCGTTGTGGGGACCGGGACAGGGGTCCCCCACGAGCAGTACTTC
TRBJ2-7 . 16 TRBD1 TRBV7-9 CASSLETGSSYNEQYF TGTGCCAGCAGCTTAGAGACAGGGAGCTCCTACAATGAGCAGTACTTC
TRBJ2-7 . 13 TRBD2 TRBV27 CASQAGGAYEQYF TGTGCCAGTCAAGCGGGAGGCGCCTACGAGCAGTACTTC
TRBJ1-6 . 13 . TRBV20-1 CSARGGWNSPLHF TGCAGTGCTAGAGGGGGATGGAATTCACCCCTCCACTTT
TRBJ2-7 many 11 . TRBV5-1 CASSANYEQYF TGTGCCAGCAGCGCCAACTACGAGCAGTACTTC
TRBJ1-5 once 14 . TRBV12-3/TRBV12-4 CASSFGDFNQPQHF TGTGCCAGCAGTTTTGGGGACTTCAATCAGCCCCAGCATTTT
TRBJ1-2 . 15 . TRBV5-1 CASSLASAGDYGYTF TGCGCCAGCAGCTTGGCATCGGCAGGGGACTATGGCTACACCTTC
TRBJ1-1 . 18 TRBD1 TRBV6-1 CASTKRAHSRQGGTEAFF TGTGCCAGCACCAAACGAGCCCACTCCCGACAGGGAGGAACTGAAGCTTTCTTT
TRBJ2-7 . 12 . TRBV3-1 CASSLPDSEQYF TGTGCCAGCAGCCTTCCCGACAGCGAGCAGTACTTC
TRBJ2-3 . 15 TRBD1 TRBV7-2 CASSLGTGIADTQYF TGTGCCAGCAGCCTCGGGACAGGGATTGCAGATACGCAGTATTTT
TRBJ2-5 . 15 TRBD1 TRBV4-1 CASSLGQGEVETQYF TGCGCCAGCAGCCTCGGACAGGGGGAAGTGGAGACCCAGTACTTC
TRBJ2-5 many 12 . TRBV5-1 CASSLLGETQYF TGTGCCAGCAGTTTGTTAGGGGAGACCCAGTACTTC
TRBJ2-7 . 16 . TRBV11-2 CASSQTAGTFSYEQYF TGTGCCAGCAGCCAAACGGCGGGAACCTTCTCCTACGAGCAGTACTTC
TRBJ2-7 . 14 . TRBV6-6 CASSPGAPPYEQYF TGTGCCAGCAGCCCCGGGGCGCCGCCCTACGAGCAGTACTTC
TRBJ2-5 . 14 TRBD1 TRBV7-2 CASRLRQGRNEQYF TGTGCCAGCAGACTACGACAGGGAAGGAATGAGCAGTACTTC
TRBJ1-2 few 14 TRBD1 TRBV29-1 CSVVGGTGGYGYTF TGCAGCGTTGTAGGCGGGACAGGGGGTTATGGCTACACCTTC
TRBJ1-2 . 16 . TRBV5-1 CASSLDFSGVRYGYTF TGCGCCAGCAGCTTGGATTTCTCGGGGGTACGGTATGGCTACACCTTC
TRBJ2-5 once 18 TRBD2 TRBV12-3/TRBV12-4 CASSLRGLAGENQETQYF TGTGCCAGCAGTTTACGGGGACTAGCGGGGGAAAATCAAGAGACCCAGTACTTC
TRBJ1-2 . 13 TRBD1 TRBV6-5 CASSPRQGNGYTF TGTGCCAGCAGCCCACGACAGGGGAACGGCTACACCTTC
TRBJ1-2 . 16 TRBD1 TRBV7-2 CASSLRTGLVAYGYTF TGTGCCAGCAGCTTACGGACAGGGTTGGTAGCCTATGGCTACACCTTC
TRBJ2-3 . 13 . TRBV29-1 CSVGGRHTDTQYF TGCAGCGTTGGAGGGAGACACACAGATACGCAGTATTTT
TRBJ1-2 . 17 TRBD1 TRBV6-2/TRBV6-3 CASSSRQGIEWNYGYTF TGTGCCAGCAGTTCGAGACAGGGAATAGAATGGAACTATGGCTACACCTTC
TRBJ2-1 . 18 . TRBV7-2 CASSLVAASFRGDNEQFF TGTGCCAGCAGCTTAGTGGCGGCGTCCTTTAGGGGTGACAATGAGCAGTTCTTC
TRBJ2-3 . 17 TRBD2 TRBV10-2 CASSGTSGGAFTDTQYF TGCGCCAGCAGTGGGACTAGCGGGGGGGCCTTCACAGATACGCAGTATTTT
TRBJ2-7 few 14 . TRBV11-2 CASSLEAFSYEQYF TGTGCCAGCAGCTTAGAAGCGTTCTCCTACGAGCAGTACTTC